This T cell receptor (beta chain) was obtained from a study of blood T cell repertoires in COVID-19 (dated by TCRdb to 2020 to 2021). Concerning the study at large: Samples covering the acute and convalescent phases of COVID-19 were provided by collaborators in the United States, Italy and Spain. The material from the prospective study consisted of cDNA or gDNA derived from T cells, B-cell-depleted T cells, or PBMCs. Deeply sampled blood TCRbeta repertoires from subjects exposed to, actively infected with, or recovered from COVID-19 were included in the dataset. The repertoires were made available in a free public database intended to serve as a resource for research on the immune response to SARS-CoV-2. Samples were obtained from the ongoing ImmuneRACE study (first 160 participants) and from 1,254 subjects provided by 6 global collaborators. A de-identified subject ID, COVID-19 status, age in years and sex were almost always included in the sample metadata. HLA class I and class II types, where available, came from metadata supplied by the sample provider rather than from assay-based typing.

Overall study results and their limits: How much clinical and demographic metadata was included differed by source and by participant, and the metadata was provided uncurated.

The immunoSEQ Assay, a bias-controlled multiplex PCR, was used to amplify TCRbeta CDR3 regions from genomic DNA. Under the source paper's analysis protocol: Nucleated cell counts per sample were estimated from amplification of reference gene primers within the assay. To quantify the absolute abundance of each unique TCRbeta CDR3 rearrangement, sequence reads were collapsed and filtered. For each sample, productive Simpson clonality was calculated as the square root of Simpson's diversity index across productive rearrangements. Entries here come from immuneACCESS through TCRdb and include only in-frame sequences with V and J called. Some clones fail to appear in such tables; in the studies checked, an unresolved V gene covers under half of the shortfall, and the cause of the remainder is unknown. The V and J calls and the clone size are those of that table, but D and trimming were determined from the DNA. The sample table shows roughly 280,000 clones, and approximately 86% are seen once. Approximately 9% of the sample belongs to the ten largest clones.

From the germline V gene, CDR1 is MNHEY and CDR2 is SVGAGI. Trimming costs V 1 base and J 6 bases, and their ends lie 9 bases apart. The CDR3 runs 14 residues from the cysteine to the phenylalanine. The only DNA kept is the CDR3, 42 bases in frame from the first base. Concerning this clone itself: The clone's antigen remains unknown. Per-nucleotide qualities are absent, and no much larger clonotype sits a single base away.

Whole blood was collected in K2EDTA tubes by collaborating institutions according to the institutions' own protocols. For TCRbeta analysis, collaborator samples were shipped as frozen whole blood, as isolated PBMCs, or as DNA extracted from either sample type. This TCR derives from a man in his forties with active or convalescent COVID-19. The material sequenced was peripheral blood. The sequence links TRBV6-5 to TRBJ2-2; no D gene is confidently identified. The CDR3 loop reads CASSYWPPPGELFF. Read as DNA, the sequence is TGTGCCAGCAGTTACTGGCCTCCCCCCGGGGAGCTGTTTTTT.